This T cell receptor beta chain was found in a study of T cell responses to AZD1222 COVID-19 vaccine (dated by TCRdb to the early 2020s). In terms of the full investigation: A total of just over 230 trial participants underwent TCR sequencing, of whom 200 to 220 had received two doses of AZD1222 and 26 had received two doses of the MenACWY control vaccine. Trial participants were enrolled by age into 18-55, 56-69 and 70-plus year subgroups, with approximately 150, 30 and 60 TCR-sequenced participants respectively.

Based on the germline V gene (reference sequence), the CDR1 and CDR2 sequences are LGHDT and YNNKEL. Spanning cysteine to phenylalanine, the CDR3 consists of 13 amino acids. Only the CDR3 DNA is retained, 39 bases long and in frame from the first base. Unmatched junction bases come to 7, with V trimmed by 2 bases and J by 11 bases. Reading the label with the study, this specimen's time point is: about 28 days (+/-7) after the second vaccine dose. Because spike-specific TCR depth and breadth did not differ between the two schedules, AZD1222 recipients who got a second dose at roughly 4 weeks were pooled with those who got a second dose at roughly 12 weeks. Vaccinee samples were obtained from the UK trials COV001 and COV002, which included a single-blind randomized controlled phase 2/3 trial of AZD1222 (ChAdOx1 nCoV-19) in healthy adults. Trial participant PBMC samples were collected at day 0 and day 28 after the second dose for TCRbeta chain sequencing.

As for this clone: Its recognized antigen is unknown. No much larger clonotype is one base removed from it; base qualities were not supplied.

What the research found in general, with its limitations: In the small 56-69-year group, the increase in depth fell short of significance, most likely because of low power. After two AZD1222 doses, spike-specific TCR breadth and depth were significantly higher than at day 0 and than in MenACWY recipients. Participants were mostly white British, with more females than males. The authors suggested clonal diversity may have been underestimated. Because no day 14 peak-response samples were available, repertoires were characterized only after the peak T cell response. CD4 TCRs associated with the vaccine covered the entire spike protein, and the dominant responses were in regions 160-218 and 743-854. Nearly half of unique spike-specific TCRs reportedly recognized epitopes outside regions mutated in the B.1.351 and B.1.1.7 variants. Conclusions about previously exposed vaccinees were limited because only six or seven AZD1222 recipients were SARS-CoV-2 seropositive at baseline.

The CDR3 regions of human TCRbeta chains were analyzed by immunosequencing. As for how the authors treated the data: TCRs in the repertoires were matched against a reference library of SARS-CoV-2-specific TCRs that had been generated with the MIRA antigen-specificity platform. Breadth was defined as the fraction of unique TCRs that were SARS-CoV-2-associated. Depth was defined as the fraction of total T cells that were SARS-CoV-2-associated. Using the MIRA data, every spike-specific TCR was mapped to the spike region that the TCR reacted to and assigned to either a CD4 or a CD8 class. Log10-transformed breadth and depth values were compared by one-way ANOVA with Sidak's multiple comparisons tests. TCRdb's version of the immuneACCESS table is confined to in-frame rearrangements and falls short of the full clone set. An unresolved V gene accounts for under half of the shortfall where checked; the remainder is of unknown origin. The V and J calls and clone size come from that table; D and trimming were worked out from the DNA. The sample table shows 90,000 to 140,000 clones, and 85% to 90% are seen once. The ten largest clones represent over 35% of the sample.

This chain is built from TRBV3-1 (or the pseudogene TRBV3-2) and TRBJ2-3; 7 middle bases align to TRBD2. The TCR originated in an adult who received the AZD1222 COVID-19 vaccine. Source: peripheral blood, taken 28 days after the second AZD1222 dose. The sequenced DNA is TGTGCCAGCAGCCAATCGGAAGGGAGGGGGCAGTATTTT. This sequence encodes CASSQSEGRGQYF.